The 8 T cell receptor beta chains below were found in one sample sequenced in a study of T cells after yellow fever vaccination. TCRdb passed the 5' RACE reads through MiXCR, listing each CDR3 protein once. The repertoire consists of approximately 90,000 distinct CDR3 sequences, with 5.8% occurring once and the leading ten covering roughly 41%. This specimen was CD8+ T cells sorted from PBMCs, taken 10 days after the yellow fever booster vaccination. The receptor source for this set is a man between 18 and 29 years old who received the YFV17D yellow fever vaccine.

This clonotype came up many times. The chain has TRBV7-9 and TRBJ2-6; D is possibly TRBD1 or TRBD2 (5 bases each). Per the germline V gene, CDR1 is SEHNR and CDR2 is FQNEAQ (reference sequence). CDR3 length: 12 residues. Trimming left V 4 bases short and J 11 bases short, with 9 bases between. The CDR3 DNA reads as TGTGCCAGCAGCTCCGGGACCGACGTCCTGACTTTC. Translation: CASSSGTDVLTF.

The sample holds many counts of this clonotype. The genes are TRBV7-2 and TRBJ2-7, with 8 bases aligning to TRBD1. The V gene's germline CDR1 is SGHTA and CDR2 FQGNSA. CDR3 length equals 15 residues. The V and J ends lost 3 bases and 3 bases, in that order; junction bases with no gene match: 7. In DNA form, the CDR3 reads TGTGCCAGCAGCTTTTTTTCAGGGGGCTTCTACGAGCAGTACGTC. Protein: CASSFFSGGFYEQYV.

The table lists this clonotype with a few counts. The CDR3 sequence is CASSPGLGALEQYF. The CDR3 DNA reads TGTGCCAGCAGCCCGGGACTAGGGGCATTGGAGCAGTACTTC. The chain is built from TRBV13 and TRBJ2-7, with TRBD2 matching over 8 bases. With 5 bases clipped from V and 7 bases from J, the junction kept 10 bases outside the gene matches. CDR3 length: 14 amino acids. Germline lookup yields CDR1 PRHDT and CDR2 FYEKMQ (reference sequence). Full variable domain (rest looked up from reference TRBV13 and TRBJ2-7): AAGVIQSPRHLIKEKRETATLKCYPIPRHDTVYWYQQGPGQDPQFLISFYEKMQSDKGSIPDRFSAQQFSDYHSELNMSSLELGDSALYFCASSPGLGALEQYFGPGTRLTVT.

This clonotype was recorded a few times. The rearrangement uses TRBV29-1 and TRBJ2-3; no firm D call. CDR1 and CDR2 from the germline V gene are SQVTM and ANQGSEA. V lost 1 base, J lost 6 bases, and 14 bases lay in between. CDR3 size: 14 residues. The CDR3 reads CSVEVARFGDTQYF. The CDR3 bases are TGCAGCGTTGAAGTTGCTCGATTCGGGGATACGCAGTATTTT.

The chain links TRBV12-2 to TRBJ1-5. TRBV12-2 is annotated as a pseudogene. CDR3 length equals 14 residues. The CDR3 sequence is CASRSLAEGQPQHF. CDR3 nucleotides: TGTGCAAGTCGCTCCCTCGCCGAGGGTCAGCCCCAGCATTTT.

This clonotype has a handful of counts. The genes are TRBV28 and TRBJ1-6; 7 nucleotides line up with TRBD1. Looked up from germline, CDR1 is MDHEN and CDR2 is SYDVKM. The CDR3 totals 16 residues. With V trimmed by 6 bases and J by 2 bases, 7 bases remained unmatched. The CDR3 protein is CASSWGTGAYNSPLHF. The CDR3 DNA is TGTGCCAGCAGCTGGGGTACAGGGGCCTATAATTCACCCCTCCACTTT.

The V gene is TRBV18, the J gene TRBJ1-1; no reliable D call. The CDR3 length is 15 residues. CDR1 is KGHSH and CDR2 is LQKENI in the germline V gene. The V and J ends lost 4 bases and 2 bases respectively, with 14 bases between them. The CDR3 region has the DNA TGTGCCAGCTCACGGACTAGATCAGACAACACTGAAGCTTTCTTT. Its translation: CASSRTRSDNTEAFF.

The rearrangement uses TRBV4-1 and TRBJ2-3, with 10 bases matching TRBD2. Germline assignment: CDR1 MGHRA and CDR2 YSYEKL. The CDR3 has 16 amino acids. J gave up 1 base and V 2 bases, and 3 bases lay outside the gene matches. The CDR3 DNA is TGCGCCAGCAGCCAAAGTCTAGCGGGGGGCACAGATACGCAGTATTTT. It encodes CASSQSLAGGTDTQYF.